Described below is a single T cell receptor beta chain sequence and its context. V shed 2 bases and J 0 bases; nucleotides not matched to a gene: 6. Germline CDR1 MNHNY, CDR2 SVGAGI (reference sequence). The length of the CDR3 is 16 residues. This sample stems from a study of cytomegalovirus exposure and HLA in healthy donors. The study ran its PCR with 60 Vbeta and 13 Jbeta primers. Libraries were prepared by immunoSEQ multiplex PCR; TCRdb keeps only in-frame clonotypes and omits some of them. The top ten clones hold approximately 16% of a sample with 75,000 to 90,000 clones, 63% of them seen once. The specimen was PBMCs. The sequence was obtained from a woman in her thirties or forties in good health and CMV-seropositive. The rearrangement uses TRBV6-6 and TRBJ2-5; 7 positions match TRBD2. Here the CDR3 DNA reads TGTGCCAGCAGTTACCCTAGCGGTTCTTACCAAGAGACCCAGTACTTC. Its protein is CASSYPSGSYQETQYF.